The entry below gives a single T cell receptor beta chain sequence along with its context. These data belong to a study of technical replicates of blood from a handful of donors. Profiling relied on immunoSEQ multiplex PCR, and the TCRdb table lists in-frame clones only, not all of them. The data contain 55,000 to 65,000 clones, approximately 86% of them singletons. The source material was PBMCs. The TCR was taken from a human donor in good health. Some clones in this sample may be carry-over from other donors' samples.

CDR3 amino acids: CASSQGQGQNNSPLHF. As DNA, the CDR3 is TGTGCCAGCAGCCAGGGGCAGGGGCAAAATAATTCACCCCTCCACTTT. V is TRBV11-2 and J is TRBJ1-6; D is perhaps TRBD1 (6 bases). The CDR3 has 16 residues. Per germline, CDR1 SGHAT and CDR2 FQNNGV. The ends were cut back, 5 bases at V and 5 bases at J, with 16 bases in the middle.